This record looks at one TCR beta chain sequence and its context. Germline assignment: CDR1 SGHNT and CDR2 YYREEE (reference sequence). This CDR3 has 15 residues. The ends lost 1 base at V and 4 bases at J; junction bases unmatched: 7. The data are from a study of blood T cell repertoires in COVID-19. Recruitment covered about two dozen US areas and drew participants whose ages spanned roughly 18 to 100 years. Cohort allocation depended upon clinical history that participants reported. TCRdb's copy holds only in-frame clones and misses some; the assay was immunoSEQ multiplex PCR. The table has fewer than 450,000 clones, approximately 90% seen once.

This sequence joins TRBV5-4 and TRBJ2-7; 8 bases fit TRBD1. The sequencing input was PBMCs or T cells enriched from blood (not recorded which). The source is a woman younger than 30 who had recovered from COVID-19. The CDR3 DNA sequence: TGTGCCAGCAGCTTGCTGAGACAGGGGCTTTACGAGCAGTACTTC. Translation gives CASSLLRQGLYEQYF.